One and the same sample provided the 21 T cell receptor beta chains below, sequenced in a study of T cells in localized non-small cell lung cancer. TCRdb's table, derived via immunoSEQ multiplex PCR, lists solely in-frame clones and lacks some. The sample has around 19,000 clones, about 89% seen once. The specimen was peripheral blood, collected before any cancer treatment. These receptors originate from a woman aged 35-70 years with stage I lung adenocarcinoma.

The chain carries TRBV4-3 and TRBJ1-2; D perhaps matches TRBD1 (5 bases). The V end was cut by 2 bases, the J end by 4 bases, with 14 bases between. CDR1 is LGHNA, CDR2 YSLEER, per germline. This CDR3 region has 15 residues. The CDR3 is CASSQSIQEGYGYTF. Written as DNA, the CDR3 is TGCGCCAGCAGCCAATCCATACAGGAGGGCTATGGCTACACCTTC.

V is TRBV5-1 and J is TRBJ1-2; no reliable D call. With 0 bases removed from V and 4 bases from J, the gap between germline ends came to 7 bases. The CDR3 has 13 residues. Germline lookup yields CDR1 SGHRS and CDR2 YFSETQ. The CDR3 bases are TGCGCCAGCAGCTTGGTCCCAGTCTATGGCTACACCTTC. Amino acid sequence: CASSLVPVYGYTF.

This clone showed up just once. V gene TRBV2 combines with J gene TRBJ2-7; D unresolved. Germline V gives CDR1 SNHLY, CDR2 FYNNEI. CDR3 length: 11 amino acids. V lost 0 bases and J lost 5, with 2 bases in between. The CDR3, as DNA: TGTGCCAGCAGTGAAGCGGACGAGCAGTACTTC. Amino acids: CASSEADEQYF. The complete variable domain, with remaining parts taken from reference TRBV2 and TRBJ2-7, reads EPEVTQTPSHQVTQMGQEVILRCVPISNHLYFYWYRQILGQKVEFLVSFYNNEISEKSEIFDDQFSVERPDGSNFTLKIRSTKLEDSAMYFCASSEADEQYFGPGTRLTVT.

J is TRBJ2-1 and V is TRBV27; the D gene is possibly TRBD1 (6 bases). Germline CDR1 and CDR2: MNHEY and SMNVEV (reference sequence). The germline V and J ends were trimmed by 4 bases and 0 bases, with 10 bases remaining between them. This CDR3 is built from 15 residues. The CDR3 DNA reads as TGTGCCAGCAGTTCTGGGGGACACTCCTACAATGAGCAGTTCTTC. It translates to CASSSGGHSYNEQFF.

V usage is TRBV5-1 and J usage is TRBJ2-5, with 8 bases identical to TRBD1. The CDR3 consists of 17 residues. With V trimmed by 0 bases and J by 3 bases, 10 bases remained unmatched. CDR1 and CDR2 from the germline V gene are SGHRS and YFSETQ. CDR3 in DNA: TGCGCCAGCAGCTTGGGTGGACAGGGCGTAGTGAAAGAGACCCAGTACTTC. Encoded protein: CASSLGGQGVVKETQYF.

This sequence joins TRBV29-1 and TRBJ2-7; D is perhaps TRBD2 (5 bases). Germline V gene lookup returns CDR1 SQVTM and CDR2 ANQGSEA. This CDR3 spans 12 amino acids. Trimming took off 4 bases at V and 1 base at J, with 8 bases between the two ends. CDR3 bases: TGCAGCGTTGGAAGGGAGTCCTACGAGCAGTACTTC. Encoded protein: CSVGRESYEQYF.

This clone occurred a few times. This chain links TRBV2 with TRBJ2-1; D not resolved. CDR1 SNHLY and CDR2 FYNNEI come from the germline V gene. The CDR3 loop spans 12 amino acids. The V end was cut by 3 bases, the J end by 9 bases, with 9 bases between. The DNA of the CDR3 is TGTGCCAGCAGTGATTATGAGAGTGAGCAGTTCTTC. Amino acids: CASSDYESEQFF.

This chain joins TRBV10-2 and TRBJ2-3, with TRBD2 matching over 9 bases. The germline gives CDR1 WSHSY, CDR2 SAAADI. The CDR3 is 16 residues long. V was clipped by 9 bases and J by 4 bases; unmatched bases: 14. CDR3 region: CASSSGRMGEADTQYF. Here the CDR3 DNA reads TGCGCCAGTAGTAGCGGGAGAATGGGGGAGGCAGATACGCAGTATTTT.

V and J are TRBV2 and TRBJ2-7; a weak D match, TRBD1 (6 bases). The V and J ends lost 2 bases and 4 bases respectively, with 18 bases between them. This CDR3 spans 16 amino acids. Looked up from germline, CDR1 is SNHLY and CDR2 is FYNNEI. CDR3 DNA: TGTGCCAGCAGTGAAATGCTACGTGGGGGCTGGTACGAGCAGTACTTC. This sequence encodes CASSEMLRGGWYEQYF.

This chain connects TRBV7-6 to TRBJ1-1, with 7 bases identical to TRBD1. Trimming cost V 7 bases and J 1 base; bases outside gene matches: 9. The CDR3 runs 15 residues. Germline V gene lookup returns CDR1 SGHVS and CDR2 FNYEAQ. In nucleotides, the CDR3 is TGTGCCAGCACCTCAGGGCGGGACAGGAACACTGAAGCTTTCTTT. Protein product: CASTSGRDRNTEAFF.

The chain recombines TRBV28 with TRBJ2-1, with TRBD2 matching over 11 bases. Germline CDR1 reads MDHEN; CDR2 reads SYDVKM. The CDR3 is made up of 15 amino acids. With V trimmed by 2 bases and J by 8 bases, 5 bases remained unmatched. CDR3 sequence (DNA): TGTGCCAGCAGTTTAGGAACTAGCGGGAGCTATGAGCAGTTCTTC. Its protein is CASSLGTSGSYEQFF.

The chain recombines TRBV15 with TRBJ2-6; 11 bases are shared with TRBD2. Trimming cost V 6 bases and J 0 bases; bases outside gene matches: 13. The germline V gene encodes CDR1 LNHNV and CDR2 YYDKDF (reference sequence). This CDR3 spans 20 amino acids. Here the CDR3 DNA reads TGTGCCACCAGTCCGAGGGGACGACTAGCGGGGCCCTCTGGGGCCAACGTCCTGACTTTC. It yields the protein CATSPRGRLAGPSGANVLTF.

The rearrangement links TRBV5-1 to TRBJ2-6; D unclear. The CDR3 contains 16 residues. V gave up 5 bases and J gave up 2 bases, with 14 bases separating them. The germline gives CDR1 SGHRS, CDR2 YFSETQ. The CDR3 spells CASSRVLTAGANVLTF. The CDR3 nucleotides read TGCGCCAGCAGTCGGGTCCTGACTGCTGGGGCCAACGTCCTGACTTTC.

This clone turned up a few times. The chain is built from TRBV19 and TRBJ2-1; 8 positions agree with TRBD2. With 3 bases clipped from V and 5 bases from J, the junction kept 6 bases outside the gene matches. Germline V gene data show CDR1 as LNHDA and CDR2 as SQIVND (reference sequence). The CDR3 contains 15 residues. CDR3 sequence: CASSIGAGANNEQFF. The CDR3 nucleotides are TGTGCCAGTAGTATTGGAGCGGGGGCCAACAATGAGCAGTTCTTC.

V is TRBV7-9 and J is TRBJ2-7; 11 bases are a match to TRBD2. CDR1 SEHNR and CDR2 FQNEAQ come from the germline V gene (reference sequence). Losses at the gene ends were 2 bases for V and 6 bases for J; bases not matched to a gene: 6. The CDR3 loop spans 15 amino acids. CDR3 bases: TGTGCCAGCAGCTTACTAACTAGCGGGAGAGGCGAGCAGTACTTC. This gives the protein CASSLLTSGRGEQYF.

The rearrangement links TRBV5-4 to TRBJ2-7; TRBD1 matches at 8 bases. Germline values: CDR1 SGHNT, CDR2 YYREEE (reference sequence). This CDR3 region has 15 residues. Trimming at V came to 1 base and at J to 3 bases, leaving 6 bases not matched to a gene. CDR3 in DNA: TGTGCCAGCAGCTTGAAAGGACAGGGACACTACGAGCAGTACTTC. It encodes CASSLKGQGHYEQYF. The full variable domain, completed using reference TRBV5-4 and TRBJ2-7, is ETGVTQSPTHLIKTRGQQVTLRCSSQSGHNTVSWYQQALGQGPQFIFQYYREEENGRGNFPPRFSGLQFPNYSSELNVNALELDDSALYLCASSLKGQGHYEQYFGPGTRLTVT.

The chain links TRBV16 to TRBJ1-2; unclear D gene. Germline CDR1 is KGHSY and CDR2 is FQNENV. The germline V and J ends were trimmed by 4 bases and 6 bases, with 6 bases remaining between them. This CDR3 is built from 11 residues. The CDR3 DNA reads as TGTGCCAGCAGCCCCGGGGATGGCTACACCTTC. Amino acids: CASSPGDGYTF.

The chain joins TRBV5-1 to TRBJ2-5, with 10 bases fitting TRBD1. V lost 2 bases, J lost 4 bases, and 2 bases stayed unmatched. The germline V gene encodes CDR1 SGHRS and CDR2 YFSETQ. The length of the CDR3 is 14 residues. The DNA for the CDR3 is TGCGCCAGCAGCTTAGGACAGGGGGGAGAGACCCAGTACTTC. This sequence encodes CASSLGQGGETQYF.

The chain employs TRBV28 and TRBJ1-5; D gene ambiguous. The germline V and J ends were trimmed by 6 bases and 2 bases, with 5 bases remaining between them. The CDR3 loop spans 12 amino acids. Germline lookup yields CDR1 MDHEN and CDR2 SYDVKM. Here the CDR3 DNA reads TGTGCCAGCAGGGTGGGCAATCAGCCCCAGCATTTT. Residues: CASRVGNQPQHF.

This CDR3 is CASSTGRTQETQYF. The CDR3 bases are TGTGCCAGTAGTACCGGCAGGACACAAGAGACCCAGTACTTC. The chain couples TRBV19 to TRBJ2-5; TRBD1 might be the D (5 bases). CDR3 length equals 14 residues. Germline-derived CDR1 and CDR2 are LNHDA and SQIVND (reference sequence). Trimming stripped 4 bases from V and 2 bases from J, with 11 bases between.

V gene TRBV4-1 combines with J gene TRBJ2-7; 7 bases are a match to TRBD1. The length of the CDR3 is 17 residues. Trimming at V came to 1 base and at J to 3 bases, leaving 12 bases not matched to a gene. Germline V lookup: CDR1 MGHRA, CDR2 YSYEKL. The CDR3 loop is CASSQAARTDRVYEQYF. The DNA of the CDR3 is TGCGCCAGCAGCCAAGCGGCTCGAACCGACAGGGTCTACGAGCAGTACTTC.